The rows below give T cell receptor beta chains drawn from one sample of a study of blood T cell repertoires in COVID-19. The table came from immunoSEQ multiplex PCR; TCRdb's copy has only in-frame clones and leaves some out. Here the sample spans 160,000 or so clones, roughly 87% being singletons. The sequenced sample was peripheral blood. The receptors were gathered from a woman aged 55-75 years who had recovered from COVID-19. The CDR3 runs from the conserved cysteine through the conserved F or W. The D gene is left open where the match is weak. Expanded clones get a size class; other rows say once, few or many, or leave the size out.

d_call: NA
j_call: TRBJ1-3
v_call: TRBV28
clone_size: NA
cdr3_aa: CASSSWRGQYGNTIYF
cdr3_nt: TGTGCCAGCAGTTCTTGGCGAGGACAGTATGGAAACACCATATATTTT

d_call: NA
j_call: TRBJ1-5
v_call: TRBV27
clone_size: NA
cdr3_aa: CASSLGQNQPQHF
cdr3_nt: TGTGCCAGCAGTCTCGGACAGAATCAGCCCCAGCATTTT

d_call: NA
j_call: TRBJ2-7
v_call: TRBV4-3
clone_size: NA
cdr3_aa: CASSQGRDTVYYEQYF
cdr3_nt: TGCGCCAGCAGCCAAGGACGGGACACGGTATACTACGAGCAGTACTTC

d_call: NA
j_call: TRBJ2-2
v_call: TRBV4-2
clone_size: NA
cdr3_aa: CASSQEPGANTGELFF
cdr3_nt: TGTGCCAGCAGCCAAGAGCCAGGGGCGAACACCGGGGAGCTGTTTTTT

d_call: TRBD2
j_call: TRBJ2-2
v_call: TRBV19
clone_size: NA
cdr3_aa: CASSIWEGPDDGLFF
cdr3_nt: TGTGCCAGTAGTATATGGGAGGGACCTGACGACGGGCTGTTTTTT

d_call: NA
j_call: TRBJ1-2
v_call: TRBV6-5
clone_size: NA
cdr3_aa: CASSEPTYSYGYTF
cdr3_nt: TGTGCCAGCAGCGAGCCGACCTACAGCTATGGCTACACCTTC

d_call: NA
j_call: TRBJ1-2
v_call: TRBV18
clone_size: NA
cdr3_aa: CASSPPSPAHGYTF
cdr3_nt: TGTGCCAGCTCACCACCGAGCCCTGCGCATGGCTACACCTTC

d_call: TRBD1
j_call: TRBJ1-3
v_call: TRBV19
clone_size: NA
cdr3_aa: CASGTGAGSGNTIYF
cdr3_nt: TGTGCCAGCGGGACAGGGGCCGGCTCTGGAAACACCATATATTTT

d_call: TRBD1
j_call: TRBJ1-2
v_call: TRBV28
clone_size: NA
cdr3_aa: CASSAPLGRGSGYTF
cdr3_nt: TGTGCCAGCAGTGCTCCCTTGGGCAGGGGGTCTGGCTACACCTTC

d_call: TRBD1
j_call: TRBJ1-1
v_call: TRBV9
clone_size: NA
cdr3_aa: CASSVEGRGLGTEAFF
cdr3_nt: TGTGCCAGCAGCGTAGAAGGCAGGGGGCTAGGCACTGAAGCTTTCTTT

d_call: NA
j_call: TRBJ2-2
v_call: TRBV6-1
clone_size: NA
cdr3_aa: CASSAGPNTGELFF
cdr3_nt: TGTGCCAGCAGCGCGGGACCAAACACCGGGGAGCTGTTTTTT

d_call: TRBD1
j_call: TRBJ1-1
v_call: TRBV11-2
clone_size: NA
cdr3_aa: CASSRDRVTEAFF
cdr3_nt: TGTGCCAGCAGCCGGGACAGGGTCACTGAAGCTTTCTTT

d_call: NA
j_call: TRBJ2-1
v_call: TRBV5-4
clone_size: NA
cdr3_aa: CASSLSGNEQFF
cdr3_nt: TGTGCCAGCAGCTTGAGCGGGAATGAGCAGTTCTTC

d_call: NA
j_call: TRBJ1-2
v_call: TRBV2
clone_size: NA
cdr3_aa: CASSDQMGGNYGYTF
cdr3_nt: TGTGCCAGCAGTGATCAAATGGGGGGTAACTATGGCTACACCTTC

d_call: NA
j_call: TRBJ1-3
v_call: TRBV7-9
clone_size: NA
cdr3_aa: CASSSSLYTIYF
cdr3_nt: TGTGCCAGCAGCTCGAGTTTGTACACCATATATTTT

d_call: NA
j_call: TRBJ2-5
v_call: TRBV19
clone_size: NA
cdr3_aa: CASSIWSGQETQYF
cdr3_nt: TGTGCCAGTAGTATATGGAGTGGCCAAGAGACCCAGTACTTC

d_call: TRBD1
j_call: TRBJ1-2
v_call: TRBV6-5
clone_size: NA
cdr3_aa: CASREPDRNYGYTF
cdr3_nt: TGTGCCAGCAGGGAGCCGGACAGGAACTATGGCTACACCTTC

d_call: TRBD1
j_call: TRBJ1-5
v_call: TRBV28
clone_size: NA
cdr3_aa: CASSRPGTESDQPQHF
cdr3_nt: TGTGCCAGCAGCCGCCCTGGGACAGAGAGCGATCAGCCCCAGCATTTT

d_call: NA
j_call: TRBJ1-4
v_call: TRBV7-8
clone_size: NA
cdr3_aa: CASSLNLAGEKLFF
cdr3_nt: TGTGCCAGCAGCTTAAACTTAGCTGGAGAAAAACTGTTTTTT

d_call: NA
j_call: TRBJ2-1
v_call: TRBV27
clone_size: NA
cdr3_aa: CASSRPLGGTMKQFF
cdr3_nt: TGTGCCAGCAGTCGCCCGCTGGGAGGCACCATGAAGCAGTTCTTC

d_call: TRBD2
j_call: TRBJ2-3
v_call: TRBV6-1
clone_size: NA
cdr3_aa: CASSEAGGTLRTDTQYF
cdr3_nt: TGTGCCAGCAGTGAAGCGGGGGGGACTTTGCGCACAGATACGCAGTATTTT

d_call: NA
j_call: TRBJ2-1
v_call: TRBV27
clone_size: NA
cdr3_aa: CASSLLRGSSYNEQFF
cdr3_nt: TGTGCCAGCAGCCTCCTCCGAGGGTCTTCCTACAATGAGCAGTTCTTC

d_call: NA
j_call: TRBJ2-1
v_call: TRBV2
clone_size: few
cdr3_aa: CASRRTAILNNEQFF
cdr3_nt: TGTGCCAGCCGCCGGACAGCAATACTAAACAATGAGCAGTTCTTC

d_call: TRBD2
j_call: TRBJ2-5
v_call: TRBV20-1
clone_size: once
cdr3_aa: CSASGGRGGEETQYF
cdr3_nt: TGCAGTGCTAGTGGGGGCCGGGGGGGCGAGGAGACCCAGTACTTC

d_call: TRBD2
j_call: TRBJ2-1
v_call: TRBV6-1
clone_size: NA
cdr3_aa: CASSETRLAGSYNEQFF
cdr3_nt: TGTGCCAGCAGTGAAACCCGACTAGCGGGGTCCTACAATGAGCAGTTCTTC

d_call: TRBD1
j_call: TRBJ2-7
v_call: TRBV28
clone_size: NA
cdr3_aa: CASSSGQGANYEQYF
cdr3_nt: TGTGCCAGCAGTTCGGGACAGGGGGCTAACTACGAGCAGTACTTC

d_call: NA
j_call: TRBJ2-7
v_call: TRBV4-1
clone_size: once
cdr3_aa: CASSQESAFPNKQYF
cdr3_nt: TGCGCCAGCAGCCAAGAGAGTGCCTTTCCAAATAAGCAGTACTTC

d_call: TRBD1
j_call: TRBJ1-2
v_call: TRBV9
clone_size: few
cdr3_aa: CASSVGGGDRYGYTF
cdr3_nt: TGTGCCAGCAGCGTAGGAGGGGGCGACCGATATGGCTACACCTTC

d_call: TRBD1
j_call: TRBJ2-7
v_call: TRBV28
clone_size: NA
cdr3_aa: CASSSGGYGAQTYEQYF
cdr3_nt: TGTGCCAGCAGCTCAGGGGGTTATGGAGCTCAGACCTACGAGCAGTACTTC

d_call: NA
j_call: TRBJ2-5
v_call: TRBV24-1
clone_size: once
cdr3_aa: CATRGRGQETQYF
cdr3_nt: TGTGCCACCAGGGGAAGGGGACAAGAGACCCAGTACTTC

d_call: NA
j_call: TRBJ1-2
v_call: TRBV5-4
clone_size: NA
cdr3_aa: CASSLGTSTNYGYTF
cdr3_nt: TGTGCCAGCAGCTTGGGGACAAGTACTAACTATGGCTACACCTTC

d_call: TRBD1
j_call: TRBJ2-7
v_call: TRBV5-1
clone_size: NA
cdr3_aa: CASSLGQIYEQYF
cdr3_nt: TGCGCCAGCAGCCTGGGACAGATCTACGAGCAGTACTTC

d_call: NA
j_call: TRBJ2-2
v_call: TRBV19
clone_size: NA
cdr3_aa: CASSIDLRNTGELFF
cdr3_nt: TGTGCCAGTAGTATAGATCTGAGGAACACCGGGGAGCTGTTTTTT

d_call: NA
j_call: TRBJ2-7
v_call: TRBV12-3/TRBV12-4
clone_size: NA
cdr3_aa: CASSRQGGYEQYF
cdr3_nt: TGTGCCAGCAGCAGACAGGGAGGCTACGAGCAGTACTTC

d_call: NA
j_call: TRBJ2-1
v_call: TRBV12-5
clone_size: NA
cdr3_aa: CASGPTGRGNEQFF
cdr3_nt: TGTGCTAGTGGCCCGACTGGAAGGGGGAATGAGCAGTTCTTC

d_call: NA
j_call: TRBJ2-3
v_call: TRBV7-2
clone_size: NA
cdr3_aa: CASSLAVGGASTDTQYF
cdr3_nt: TGTGCCAGCAGCTTAGCGGTGGGGGGGGCTAGCACAGATACGCAGTATTTT

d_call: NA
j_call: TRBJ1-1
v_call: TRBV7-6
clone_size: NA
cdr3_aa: CASSLVRGTEAFF
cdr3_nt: TGTGCCAGCAGCTTAGTTCGGGGCACTGAAGCTTTCTTT

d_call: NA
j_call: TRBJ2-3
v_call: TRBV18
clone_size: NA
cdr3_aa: CASSPPGIQSSDTQYF
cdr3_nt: TGTGCCAGCTCACCACCCGGGATACAGAGCTCGGATACGCAGTATTTT

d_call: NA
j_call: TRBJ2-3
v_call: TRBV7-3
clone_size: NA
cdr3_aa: CASSPRLSDTQYF
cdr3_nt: TGTGCCAGCAGCCCCCGACTCTCAGATACGCAGTATTTT

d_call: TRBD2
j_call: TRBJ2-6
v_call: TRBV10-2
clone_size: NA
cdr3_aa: CASSDASGGSGANVLTF
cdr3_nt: TGCGCCAGCAGTGACGCTAGCGGGGGCTCTGGGGCCAACGTCCTGACTTTC

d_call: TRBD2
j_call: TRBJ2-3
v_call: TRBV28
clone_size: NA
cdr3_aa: CASSLWPSGILDTQYF
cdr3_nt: TGTGCCAGCAGTTTATGGCCTAGCGGGATTTTGGATACGCAGTATTTT

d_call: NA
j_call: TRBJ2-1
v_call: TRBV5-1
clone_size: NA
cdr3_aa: CASSLIRGAGLNEQFF
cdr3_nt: TGCGCCAGCAGCTTGATTCGGGGTGCGGGTTTAAATGAGCAGTTCTTC

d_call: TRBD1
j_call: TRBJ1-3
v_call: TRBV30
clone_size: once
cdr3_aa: CAWGQGLRGNTIYF
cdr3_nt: TGTGCCTGGGGACAGGGGTTACGAGGAAACACCATATATTTT

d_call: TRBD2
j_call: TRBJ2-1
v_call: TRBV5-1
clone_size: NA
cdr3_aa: CASSLLPGGLNNEQFF
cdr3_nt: TGCGCCAGCAGCCTACTACCGGGGGGATTAAACAATGAGCAGTTCTTC

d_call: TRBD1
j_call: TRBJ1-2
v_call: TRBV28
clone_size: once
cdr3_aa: CASSWTGINYGYTF
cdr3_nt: TGTGCCAGCAGCTGGACAGGAATTAACTATGGCTACACCTTC

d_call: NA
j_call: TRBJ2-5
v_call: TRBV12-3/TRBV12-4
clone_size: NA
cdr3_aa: CASALQGQETQYF
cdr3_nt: TGTGCCAGCGCATTACAGGGTCAAGAGACCCAGTACTTC

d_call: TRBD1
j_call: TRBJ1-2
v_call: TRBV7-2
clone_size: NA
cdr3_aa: CASSSGQLYGYTF
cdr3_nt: TGTGCCAGCAGCTCGGGACAGTTATATGGCTACACCTTC

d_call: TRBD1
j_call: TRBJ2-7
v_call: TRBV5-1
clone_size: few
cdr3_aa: CASSGQGAFEQYF
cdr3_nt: TGCGCCAGCTCGGGACAGGGGGCGTTCGAGCAGTACTTC

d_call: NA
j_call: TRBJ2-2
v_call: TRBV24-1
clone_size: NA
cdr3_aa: CATSRRGSGELFF
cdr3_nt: TGTGCCACCAGTCGGCGGGGCAGCGGGGAGCTGTTTTTT

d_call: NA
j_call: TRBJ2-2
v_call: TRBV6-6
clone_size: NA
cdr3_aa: CASSYQGGAIAGELFF
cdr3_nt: TGTGCCAGCAGTTACCAGGGTGGGGCAATCGCCGGGGAGCTGTTTTTT

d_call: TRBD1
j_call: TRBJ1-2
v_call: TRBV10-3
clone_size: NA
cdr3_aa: CAIRTGVRDGYTF
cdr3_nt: TGTGCCATCAGGACAGGGGTGAGGGATGGCTACACCTTC

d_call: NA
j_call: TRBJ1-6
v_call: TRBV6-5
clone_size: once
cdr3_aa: CASSYSTSATGSPLHF
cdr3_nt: TGTGCCAGCAGTTACTCGACGTCAGCGACGGGTTCACCCCTCCACTTT

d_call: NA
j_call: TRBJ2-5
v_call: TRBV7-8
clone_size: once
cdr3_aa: CASSVLGTLHF
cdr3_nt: TGTGCCAGCAGCGTCCTGGGGACACTTCACTTC

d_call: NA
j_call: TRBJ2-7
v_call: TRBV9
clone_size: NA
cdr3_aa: CASSVGAGPAYEQYF
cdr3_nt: TGTGCCAGCAGCGTAGGGGCAGGGCCTGCCTACGAGCAGTACTTC

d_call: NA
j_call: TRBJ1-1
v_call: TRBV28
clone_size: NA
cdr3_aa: CASSLDLIRGQVNTEAFF
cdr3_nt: TGTGCCAGCAGTTTAGATTTAATCAGGGGCCAAGTGAACACTGAAGCTTTCTTT